This T cell receptor (beta chain) was retrieved from a study of T cell clonality in common variable immunodeficiency. Profiling relied on immunoSEQ multiplex PCR, and the TCRdb table lists in-frame clones only, not all of them. The sample is made up of some 53,000 clones, none counted only once. This clone was found many times. The antigen is unknown. The read halts 3 residues ahead of the CDR3 end, with the missing end drawn from the germline J gene. V lost 2 bases to trimming and J lost 4 bases, with 14 bases between them. CDR3 size: 14 residues. Germline values: CDR1 GTSNPN, CDR2 SVGIG (reference sequence). Most patients and controls had Caucasian heritage. Donors gave roughly 4.5 to 8 ml heparinized peripheral whole blood. Findings of the study overall: Shared TCRbeta clones were fewer between CVID subjects than controls. CVID subjects showed higher TCRbeta clonality than healthy controls.

This sequence originates from a person between 18 and 75 years old in good health. This chain connects TRBV30 to TRBJ1-2; unclear D gene. Sequencing used peripheral blood mononuclear cells. The CDR3 sequence is CAWSRQASTYGYTF. CDR3 DNA (partial): TGTGCCTGGAGTAGGCAGGCGAGCACCTATGGC. Using reference TRBV30 and TRBJ1-2 for the parts outside the CDR3, the full variable domain is SQTIHQWPATLVQPVGSPLSLECTVEGTSNPNLYWYRQAAGRGLQLLFYSVGIGQISSEVPQNLSASRPQDRQFILSSKKLLLSDSGFYLCAWSRQASTYGYTFGSGTRLTVV.